Presented here are 30 T cell receptor beta chains from one specimen sequenced in a study of T cells in Graves' hyperthyroidism and ophthalmopathy. The CDR3 regions of TCR beta were amplified from RNA transcripts. The TCR CDR3 first-round RT-PCR relied on the HTBI primer set. TCRdb ran MiXCR on the multiplex PCR reads and lists one entry per CDR3 protein. Of some 460,000 distinct CDR3 sequences in the sample, around 16% are singletons; the top ten hold approximately 7.5%. Sequenced material: blood. All receptors come from a woman aged 18-35 years with Graves' hyperthyroidism.

This CDR3 is CASIKPGTEFYHEQYF. The DNA of the CDR3 is TGCGCCAGCATCAAGCCAGGGACGGAGTTTTACCACGAGCAGTACTTC. This sequence joins TRBV5-1 and TRBJ2-7; possibly TRBD1 or TRBD2 for D (5 bases each). Germline V gene data show CDR1 as SGHRS and CDR2 as YFSETQ. With 6 bases removed from V and 5 bases from J, the gap between germline ends came to 24 bases. The CDR3 sequence is 16 residues long.

A few counts support this clonotype. The CDR3 nucleotides read TGCAGTGCTAGTGACCCCCCAGGGGGGAATATTTACGAGCAGTACTTC. This sequence encodes CSASDPPGGNIYEQYF. This rearrangement joins TRBV20-1 to TRBJ2-7, with D possibly matching TRBD1 (7 bases). In germline, CDR1 is DFQATT, CDR2 SNEGSKA (reference sequence). Deletions cut 3 bases from V and 4 bases from J, with 22 bases between. The CDR3 has 16 amino acids.

The table lists this clonotype with many counts. This rearrangement joins TRBV28 to TRBJ1-2; D might be TRBD1 (5 bases). The germline gives CDR1 MDHEN, CDR2 SYDVKM. There are 13 residues in the CDR3. V was trimmed by 2 bases and J by 6 bases, leaving 10 bases between them. The CDR3 DNA reads TGTGCCAGCAGTTTAGGGGCCAGGGATGGCTACACCTTC. Amino acids: CASSLGARDGYTF.

This clonotype was seen at least ten times. The chain links TRBV20-1 to TRBJ2-2, with D uncertain. V gave up 2 bases and J gave up 0 bases, with 4 bases separating them. The germline CDR1 and CDR2 sequences are DFQATT and SNEGSKA (reference sequence). The CDR3 has 13 amino acids. For the CDR3, the DNA is TGCAGTGCTAGACTAGCGAACACCGGGGAGCTGTTTTTT. Translated, it gives CSARLANTGELFF.

This clonotype has a count of ten or more. The chain recombines TRBV18 with TRBJ1-4, with D unclear. CDR1 and CDR2 (germline): KGHSH, LQKENI. CDR3 length equals 15 residues. V shed 0 bases and J shed 3 bases, with 8 bases lying between them. CDR3 coding DNA: TGTGCCAGCTCACCACCGTCATTACCTAATGAAAAACTGTTTTTT. This gives the protein CASSPPSLPNEKLFF.

This clonotype was observed a few times. This rearrangement joins TRBV5-8 to TRBJ2-2, with a possible D match to TRBD2 (6 bases). The CDR3 runs 15 residues. Germline values: CDR1 SGHTS, CDR2 YDEGEE. V gave up 4 bases and J gave up 0 bases, with 10 bases separating them. CDR3: CASSPLAPNTGELFF. CDR3 nucleotides: TGTGCCAGCAGCCCCCTAGCGCCGAACACCGGGGAGCTGTTTTTT.

The gene calls are TRBV18 and TRBJ2-5; TRBD1 might be the D (6 bases). The CDR3 has 17 amino acids. V dropped 8 bases and J dropped 5 bases, with 27 bases sitting between them. Germline-derived CDR1 and CDR2 are KGHSH and LQKENI. The CDR3 spells CASAPQFRGQNSETQYF. As DNA, the CDR3 is TGTGCCAGCGCTCCCCAGTTTAGGGGACAAAACTCGGAGACCCAGTACTTC. Full variable domain (remainder filled in from reference TRBV18 and TRBJ2-5): NAGVMQNPRHLVRRRGQEARLRCSPMKGHSHVYWYRQLPEEGLKFMVYLQKENIIDESGMPKERFSAEFPKEGPSILRIQQVVRGDSAAYFCASAPQFRGQNSETQYFGPGTRLLVL.

The chain couples TRBV29-1 to TRBJ1-2; TRBD1 might be the D (5 bases). Trimming pared 4 bases from V and 4 bases from J, leaving 13 bases between. Germline CDR1 SQVTM, CDR2 ANQGSEA. The CDR3 runs to 13 residues. The CDR3, as DNA: TGCAGCGTTGTAGACAGTCAGAGCTATGGCTACACCTTC. Amino acid sequence: CSVVDSQSYGYTF.

This clonotype came up many times. The V call is TRBV7-3, the J call TRBJ2-3, with a tentative D call TRBD2 (6 bases). This CDR3 is 16 amino acids long. The V gene's germline CDR1 is SGHTA and CDR2 FQGTGA. Trimming removed 0 bases at V and 13 bases at J, with 23 bases between. The CDR3 sequence is CASSLTGTQLAARKYF. The CDR3 DNA follows: TGTGCCAGCAGCTTAACCGGGACCCAACTAGCAGCTCGGAAGTATTTT.

In its sample, this clonotype was seen many times. The rearrangement links TRBV30 to TRBJ2-5; either TRBD1 or TRBD2 may supply D (5 bases each). This CDR3 has 12 amino acids. Germline V gene sequence: CDR1 GTSNPN, CDR2 SVGIG (reference sequence). The DNA for the CDR3 is TGTGCTCTATCCGGGGCCGGAGAGACCCAGTACTTC. This translates into CALSGAGETQYF.

In this sample, this clonotype turned up many times. The chain joins TRBV7-2 to TRBJ2-1, with D perhaps being TRBD1 or TRBD2 (5 bases each). Trimming stripped 3 bases from V and 10 bases from J, with 16 bases between. Germline loops: CDR1 SGHTA, CDR2 FQGNSA. This CDR3 is built from 14 residues. This CDR3 is CASSLVGVGTEQFF. The CDR3, as DNA: TGTGCCAGCAGCTTGGTCGGCGTAGGGACGGAGCAGTTCTTC.

CDR3 nucleotides: TGTGCCAGCAGCCAATCATGGACTAGCGGGGCCGGCTACGAGCAGTACTTC. This sequence encodes CASSQSWTSGAGYEQYF. This chain joins TRBV5-8 and TRBJ2-7; 12 positions agree with TRBD2. Germline V gene lookup returns CDR1 SGHTS and CDR2 YDEGEE. The V gene end was trimmed by 4 bases and the J gene end by 3 bases; junction bases not matched to a gene: 11. The CDR3 length is 17 residues.

This clonotype was detected ten times or more. The rearrangement uses TRBV12-3 or TRBV12-4 and TRBJ2-7; D possibly corresponds to TRBD2 (6 bases). The CDR3 is 14 residues long. Trimming took 3 bases from V and 4 from J, leaving 13 bases between them. CDR3 in DNA: TGTGCCAGCAGTTTTCGGCAGGGACTGTACGAGCAGTACTTC. It codes for CASSFRQGLYEQYF.

There are many counts of this clonotype. The DNA of the CDR3 is TGTGCCAGCAGTGGTAGGACAGTCTCCTACAATGAGCAGTTCTTC. This sequence encodes CASSGRTVSYNEQFF. The genes are TRBV6-1 and TRBJ2-1; D may be TRBD1 (6 bases). Germline CDR1 is MNHNS and CDR2 is SASEGT. This CDR3 region has 15 residues. V lost 4 bases and J 0 bases, leaving 10 bases between the germline ends.

This clonotype occurred a few times. This may arise from a read error, as a much more abundant clone is one base away. The chain employs TRBV30 and TRBJ2-4; a weak D match, TRBD2 (6 bases). The CDR3 runs 13 residues. The germline V gene has CDR1 GTSNPN and CDR2 SVGIG (reference sequence). The CDR3 DNA is TGTACCTGGAGTGATGGGGGAGGAAACATTCAGTACTTC. It yields the protein CTWSDGGGNIQYF.

This clonotype has a count of ten or more. The genes are TRBV20-1 and TRBJ2-7; 7 bases are shared with TRBD2. Germline CDR1 DFQATT, CDR2 SNEGSKA (reference sequence). The CDR3 has 13 residues. With V trimmed by 6 bases and J by 3 bases, 8 bases remained unmatched. In DNA, the CDR3 is TGCAGTGCCGAGCGGGGTGCTATCTACGAGCAGTACTTC. This gives the protein CSAERGAIYEQYF.

The table lists this clonotype with many counts. The rearrangement links TRBV2 to TRBJ1-4, with D uncertain. Germline values: CDR1 SNHLY, CDR2 FYNNEI. There are 14 residues in the CDR3. Trimming stripped 0 bases from V and 10 bases from J, with 12 bases between. CDR3 residues: CASSEAITRGKLFF. For the CDR3, the DNA is TGTGCCAGCAGTGAAGCGATTACACGGGGAAAACTGTTTTTT. The full variable domain, completed using reference TRBV2 and TRBJ1-4, is EPEVTQTPSHQVTQMGQEVILRCVPISNHLYFYWYRQILGQKVEFLVSFYNNEISEKSEIFDDQFSVERPDGSNFTLKIRSTKLEDSAMYFCASSEAITRGKLFFGSGTQLSVL.

V is TRBV12-3 or TRBV12-4 and J is TRBJ2-3; TRBD2 might be the D (5 bases). The CDR3 has 15 residues. Trimming cost V 2 bases and J 2 bases, with 11 bases left between them. In nucleotides, the CDR3 is TGTGCCAGCAGTTTACGAGGGCTACACACAGATACGCAGTATTTT. It translates to CASSLRGLHTDTQYF.

This clonotype was detected ten times or more. The gene calls are TRBV18 and TRBJ2-7; 7 bases line up with TRBD2. Germline assignment: CDR1 KGHSH and CDR2 LQKENI. The CDR3 spans 13 residues. Unmatched junction bases numbered 2, after V lost 3 bases and J lost 3 bases. CDR3 nucleotide sequence: TGTGCCAGCTCACCCTCTAGCGGCTACGAGCAGTACTTC. Residues: CASSPSSGYEQYF.

In this sample, this clonotype turned up a few times. This chain uses TRBV6-1 with TRBJ2-2, with 8 bases identical to TRBD1. The V gene's germline CDR1 is MNHNS and CDR2 SASEGT. Unmatched junction bases numbered 16, after V lost 5 bases and J lost 5 bases. The CDR3 loop spans 18 amino acids. Written as DNA, the CDR3 is TGTGCCAGCAGTCCCCCGTCAGGGGGCCCTCAGAGGACCGGGGAGCTGTTTTTT. It specifies CASSPPSGGPQRTGELFF.

The V gene is TRBV11-3, the J gene TRBJ2-1, with a possible D match to TRBD2 (6 bases). The closer fit of TRBJ2-7 to the DNA end suggests the J call may be wrong. Per germline, CDR1 SGHNT and CDR2 YENEEA. There are 14 residues in the CDR3. The CDR3, as DNA: TGTGCCAGCAGCCAAGATACGGGAGAAAATGAGCAGTACTTC. It is translated as CASSQDTGENEQYF.

The sample holds many counts of this clonotype. The V and J genes are TRBV27 and TRBJ2-1, with 9 bases identical to TRBD2. This CDR3 comprises 14 residues. V was pared by 6 bases and J by 3 bases, with 3 bases of the junction left unmatched. Germline V gene sequence: CDR1 MNHEY, CDR2 SMNVEV (reference sequence). The CDR3 spells CASSLSGSYNEQFF. The CDR3 nucleotides are TGTGCCAGCAGCCTTAGCGGGAGCTACAATGAGCAGTTCTTC.

Details on this clonotype: This clone may be a read error of a much larger clone one base away. The rearrangement joins TRBV30 to TRBJ2-5; TRBD2 is a possible D gene (6 bases). V gave up 2 bases and J gave up 3 bases, with 10 bases separating them. This CDR3 has 13 amino acids. Germline CDR1 is GTSNPN and CDR2 is SVGIG (reference sequence). This CDR3 is CAWSMASEETQYF. DNA for the CDR3: TGTGCCTGGAGTATGGCTAGCGAAGAGACCCAGTACTTC.

This clonotype was detected ten times or more. This chain uses TRBV2 with TRBJ2-5; D gene unclear. Germline V CDR1 and CDR2: SNHLY, FYNNEI. The CDR3 is 12 residues long. Trimming stripped 1 base from V and 5 bases from J, with 5 bases between. The CDR3 here is CASSEGAETQYF. In DNA, the CDR3 is TGTGCCAGCAGTGAAGGGGCGGAGACCCAGTACTTC.

This clonotype was found many times. The CDR3 bases are TGTGCCTGGAGTGTTGAGGAGTTTGGCTATGGCTACACCTTC. Its translation: CAWSVEEFGYGYTF. The gene calls are TRBV30 and TRBJ1-2, with no clear D. The CDR3 sequence is 14 residues long. Trimming removed 0 bases from V and 4 bases from J, with 12 bases in between. Germline CDR1 GTSNPN, CDR2 SVGIG (reference sequence).

The chain links TRBV28 to TRBJ2-1, with a weak D call TRBD2 (5 bases). The CDR3 has 15 residues. CDR1 MDHEN and CDR2 SYDVKM come from the germline V gene. Trimming pared 6 bases from V and 6 bases from J, leaving 18 bases between. The CDR3 is CASRPTGIGGNEQFF. The CDR3, as DNA: TGTGCCAGCAGGCCCACGGGGATAGGAGGCAATGAGCAGTTCTTC.

Remarks on this clonotype: Possible read error: a much larger clone is one base away. V gene TRBV30 combines with J gene TRBJ2-1; TRBD1 might be the D (5 bases). V lost 4 bases and J lost 3, with 16 bases in between. Germline V lookup: CDR1 GTSNPN, CDR2 SVGIG (reference sequence). The CDR3 is 15 amino acids. The CDR3 DNA follows: TGTGCCTGGACCAGTCTAGGGGCGCGCTACAATGAGCAGTTCTTC. Translation: CAWTSLGARYNEQFF.

The rearrangement joins TRBV2 to TRBJ2-1; 8 nucleotides align to TRBD1. The V gene's germline CDR1 is SNHLY and CDR2 FYNNEI. With 5 bases clipped from V and 8 bases from J, the junction kept 14 bases outside the gene matches. The CDR3 runs to 16 residues. The CDR3 DNA reads TGTGCCAGCAGTCGGGTTCCCGGGACAGGCTCGCATGAGCAGTTCTTC. This translates into CASSRVPGTGSHEQFF.

This clonotype was seen ten or more times. V usage is TRBV7-3 and J usage is TRBJ2-1; tentatively, D is TRBD1 (5 bases). CDR3 size: 15 residues. Trimming took 5 bases from V and 7 from J, leaving 18 bases between them. Germline lookup yields CDR1 SGHTA and CDR2 FQGTGA. CDR3 in amino acids: CASSVHRSAKNEQFF. Here the CDR3 DNA reads TGTGCCAGCAGCGTCCACAGGTCTGCTAAGAATGAGCAGTTCTTC.

This clonotype was seen many times. The chain links TRBV10-3 to TRBJ1-5; 7 bases agree with TRBD1. From germline, CDR1 is ENHRY and CDR2 SYGVKD. V lost 4 bases to trimming and J lost 3 bases; unmatched junction nucleotides: 6. CDR3 length equals 15 residues. The CDR3 reads CAISGEGANNQPQHF. The CDR3 DNA is TGTGCCATCAGTGGAGAGGGGGCGAACAATCAGCCCCAGCATTTT.